This record covers a single T cell receptor (beta chain). The antigen remains unidentified. The data derive from a study of identical twins. Study-wide results and limits: Within monozygotic twins, out-of-frame TCR alpha sharing was underestimated by the models. The abundant beta clonotypes from cord blood had fewer insertions, and memory repertoires had none of this.

V lost 2 bases and J 8 bases, leaving 12 bases between the germline ends. This CDR3 has 13 residues. Germline values: CDR1 MNHNY, CDR2 SVGAGI (reference sequence). Unique molecular identifiers were present on the cDNA, and a universal primer site came from template switching. TCRdb re-called the 5' RACE reads through MiXCR, storing one row per CDR3 protein. This sample has around 220,000 distinct CDR3 sequences, with around an eighth found just once. Sample: memory (CD45RO+) T cells sorted from blood. This sequence was found in a woman in her late teens or twenties in good health. The chain has TRBV6-6 and TRBJ1-2; no definite D call. The CDR3 nucleotides read TGTGCCAGCAGTTACCCGGGCATGGGGGGCTACACCTTC. It codes for CASSYPGMGGYTF.